Here is one T cell receptor beta chain with its context. The antigen remains unidentified. The sample belongs to a study of cytomegalovirus exposure and HLA in healthy donors. Notes on the study in general: Later on, a genetic analysis was performed. It linked a missense variant in DCLRE1C with V- and J-gene trimming of TCR beta. There were about 160 TCR beta chains listed as cytomegalovirus-associated.

At the time of sampling, donors were nominally healthy, though unrecorded immune exposures were likely. Germline V gives CDR1 MGHRA, CDR2 YSYEKL. The V and J ends lost 1 base and 3 bases, in that order; junction bases with no gene match: 2. This CDR3 has 14 amino acids. PCR was performed using 60 Vbeta and 13 Jbeta primers. Produced via immunoSEQ multiplex PCR; TCRdb's table is partial and in-frame only. The top ten clones hold around 10% of a sample with some 120,000 clones, 76% of them seen once. Specimen: PBMCs. J is TRBJ2-5 and V is TRBV4-1, with TRBD1 matching over 7 bases. The receptor's source is a woman between 40 and 50 years old in good health and CMV-seropositive. For the CDR3, the DNA is TGCGCCAGCAGCCAAGCAGGACAGGAAGAGACCCAGTACTTC. Translated: CASSQAGQEETQYF.